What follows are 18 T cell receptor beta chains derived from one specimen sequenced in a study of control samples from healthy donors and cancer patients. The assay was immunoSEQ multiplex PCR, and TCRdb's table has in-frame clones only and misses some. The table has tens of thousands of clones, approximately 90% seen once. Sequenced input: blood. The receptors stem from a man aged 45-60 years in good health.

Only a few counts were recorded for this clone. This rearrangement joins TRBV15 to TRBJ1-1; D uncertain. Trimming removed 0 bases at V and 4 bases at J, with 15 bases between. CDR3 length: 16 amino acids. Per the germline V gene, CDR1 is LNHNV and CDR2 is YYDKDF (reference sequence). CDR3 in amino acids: CATSRDLDRLGTEAFF. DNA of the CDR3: TGTGCCACCAGCAGAGACCTGGACCGTTTGGGCACTGAAGCTTTCTTT.

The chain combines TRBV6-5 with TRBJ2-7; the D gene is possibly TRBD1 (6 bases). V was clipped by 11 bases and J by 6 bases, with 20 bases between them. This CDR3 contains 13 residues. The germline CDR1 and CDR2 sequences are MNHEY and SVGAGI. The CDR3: CAGERTGFGEQYF. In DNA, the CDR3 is TGTGCCGGAGAGCGAACAGGGTTCGGCGAGCAGTACTTC.

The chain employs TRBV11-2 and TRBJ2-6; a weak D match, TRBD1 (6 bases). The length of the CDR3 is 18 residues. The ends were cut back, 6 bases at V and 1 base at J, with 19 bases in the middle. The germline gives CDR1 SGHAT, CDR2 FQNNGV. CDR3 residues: CASSRRQVKISGANVLTF. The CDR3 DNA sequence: TGTGCCAGCAGTCGGAGACAGGTCAAAATATCTGGGGCCAACGTCCTGACTTTC.

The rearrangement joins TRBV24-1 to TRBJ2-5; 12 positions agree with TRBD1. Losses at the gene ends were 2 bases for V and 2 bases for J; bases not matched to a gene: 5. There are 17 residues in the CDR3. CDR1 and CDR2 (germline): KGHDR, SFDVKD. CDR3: CATSDSRDRGLQETQYF. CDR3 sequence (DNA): TGTGCCACCAGTGATTCAAGGGACAGGGGGCTGCAAGAGACCCAGTACTTC.

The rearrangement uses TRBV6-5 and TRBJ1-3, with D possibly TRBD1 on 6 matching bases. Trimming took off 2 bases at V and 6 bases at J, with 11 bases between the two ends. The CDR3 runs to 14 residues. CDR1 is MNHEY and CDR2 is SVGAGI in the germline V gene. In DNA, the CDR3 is TGTGCCAGCAGTTACGTACAGGGTGCAAACACCATATATTTT. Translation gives CASSYVQGANTIYF.

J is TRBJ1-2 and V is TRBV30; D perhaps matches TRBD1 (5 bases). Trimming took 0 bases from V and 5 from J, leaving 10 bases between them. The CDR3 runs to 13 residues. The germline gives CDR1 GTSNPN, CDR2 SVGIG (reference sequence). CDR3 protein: CAWSVMGPYGYTF. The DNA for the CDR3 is TGTGCCTGGAGTGTAATGGGACCTTATGGCTACACCTTC.

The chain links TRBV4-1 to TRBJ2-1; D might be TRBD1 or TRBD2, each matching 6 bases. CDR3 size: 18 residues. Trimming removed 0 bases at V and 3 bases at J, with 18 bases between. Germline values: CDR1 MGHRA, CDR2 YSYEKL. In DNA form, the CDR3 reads TGCGCCAGCAGCCAAGATAGGGGAGGTGGGGGCCACTACAATGAGCAGTTCTTC. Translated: CASSQDRGGGGHYNEQFF.

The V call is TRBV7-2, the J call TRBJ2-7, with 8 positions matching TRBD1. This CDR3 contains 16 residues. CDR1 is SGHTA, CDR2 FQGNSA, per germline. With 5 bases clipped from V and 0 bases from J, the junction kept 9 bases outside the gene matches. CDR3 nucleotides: TGTGCCAGCAGCCCAAGGACAGGGCTTACCTCCTACGAGCAGTACTTC. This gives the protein CASSPRTGLTSYEQYF.

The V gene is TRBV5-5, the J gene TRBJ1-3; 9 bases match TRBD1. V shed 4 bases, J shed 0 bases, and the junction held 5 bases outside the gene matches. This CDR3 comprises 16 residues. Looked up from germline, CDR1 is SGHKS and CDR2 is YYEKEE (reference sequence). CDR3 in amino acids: CASSGGQGISGNTIYF. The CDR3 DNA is TGTGCCAGCAGCGGTGGACAGGGGATCTCTGGAAACACCATATATTTT.

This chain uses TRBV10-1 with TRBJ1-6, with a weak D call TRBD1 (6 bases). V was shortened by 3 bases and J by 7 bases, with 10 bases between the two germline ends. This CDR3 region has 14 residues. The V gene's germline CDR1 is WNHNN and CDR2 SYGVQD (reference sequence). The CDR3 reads CASSERTENSPLHF. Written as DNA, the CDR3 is TGCGCCAGCAGTGAAAGGACAGAAAATTCACCCCTCCACTTT.

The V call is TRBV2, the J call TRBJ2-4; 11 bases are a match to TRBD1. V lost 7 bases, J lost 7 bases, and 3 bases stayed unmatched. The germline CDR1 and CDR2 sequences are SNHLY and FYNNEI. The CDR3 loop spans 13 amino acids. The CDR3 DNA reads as TGTGCCAGCACCCGGACAGGGGGCAACATTCAGTACTTC. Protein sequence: CASTRTGGNIQYF.

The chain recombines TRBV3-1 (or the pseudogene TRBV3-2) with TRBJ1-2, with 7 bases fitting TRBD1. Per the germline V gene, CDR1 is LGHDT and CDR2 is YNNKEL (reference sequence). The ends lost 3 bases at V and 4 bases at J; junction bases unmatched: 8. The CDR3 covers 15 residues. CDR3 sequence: CASSHSSQGSYGYTF. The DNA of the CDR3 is TGTGCCAGCAGCCATTCCTCACAGGGGAGCTATGGCTACACCTTC.

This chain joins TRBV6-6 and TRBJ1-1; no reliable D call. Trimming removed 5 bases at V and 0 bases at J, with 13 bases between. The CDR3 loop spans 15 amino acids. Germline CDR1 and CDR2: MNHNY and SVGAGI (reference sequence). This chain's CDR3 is CASSLDGRLNTEAFF. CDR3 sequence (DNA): TGTGCCAGCAGTCTGGACGGACGTTTGAACACTGAAGCTTTCTTT.

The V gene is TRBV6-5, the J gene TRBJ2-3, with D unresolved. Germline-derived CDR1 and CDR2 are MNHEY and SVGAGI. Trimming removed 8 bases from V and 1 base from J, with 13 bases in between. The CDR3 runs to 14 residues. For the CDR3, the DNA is TGTGCCAGCGGCGTTTACTTGGGCACAGATACGCAGTATTTT. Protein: CASGVYLGTDTQYF.

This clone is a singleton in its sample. CDR3 region: CASSRPGTGAGDGELFF. In nucleotides, the CDR3 is TGCGCCAGCAGCCGCCCCGGGACAGGGGCAGGAGACGGGGAGCTGTTTTTT. The V call is TRBV5-1, the J call TRBJ2-2, with TRBD1 identical over 10 bases. Germline V gene sequence: CDR1 SGHRS, CDR2 YFSETQ. The CDR3 is 17 amino acids. V was pared by 4 bases and J by 7 bases, with 13 bases of the junction left unmatched.

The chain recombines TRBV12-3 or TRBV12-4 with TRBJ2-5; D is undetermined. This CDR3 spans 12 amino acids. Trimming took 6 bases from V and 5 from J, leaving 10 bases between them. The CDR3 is CASSEKYETQYF. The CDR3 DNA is TGTGCCAGCAGCGAGAAATATGAGACCCAGTACTTC.

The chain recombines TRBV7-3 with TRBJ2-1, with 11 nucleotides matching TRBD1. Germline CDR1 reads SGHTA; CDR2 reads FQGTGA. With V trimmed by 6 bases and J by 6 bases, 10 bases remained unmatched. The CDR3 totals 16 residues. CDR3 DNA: TGTGCCAGCAGTCTCTATGCCGGGACAGGGGGCAATGAGCAGTTCTTC. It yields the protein CASSLYAGTGGNEQFF.

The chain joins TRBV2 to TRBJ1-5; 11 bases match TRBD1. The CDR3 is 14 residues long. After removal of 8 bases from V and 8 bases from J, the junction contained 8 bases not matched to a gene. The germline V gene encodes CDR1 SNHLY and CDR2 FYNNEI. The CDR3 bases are TGTGCCAGCGGGACAGGGGGGTCCAGGGAGCCCCAGCATTTT. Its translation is CASGTGGSREPQHF.